This T cell receptor (beta chain) was sequenced for a study of OX40 agonist ivuxolimab in advanced cancers. About the research overall: Head and neck, renal cell, melanoma or hepatocellular carcinoma were the cancers that dose-escalation patients had. Among those enrolled, mean age was 60 years (range about 23 to 90) and about 79% were male. Findings and limits, study-wide: Certain nonresponding patients likewise had low normalized T-cell clonal expansion.

V shed 0 bases and J 11 bases; nucleotides not matched to a gene: 10. CDR3 size: 14 residues. Germline CDR1 LGHNA, CDR2 YSLEER. This clone was recorded a few times. Its specificity is unknown. The assay was immunoSEQ multiplex PCR, and TCRdb's table has in-frame clones only and misses some. The data contain about 42,000 clones, about 81% of them singletons. The receptor comes from an adult with an advanced solid tumor such as melanoma, head and neck, liver or kidney cancer. The material sequenced was CD4+ or CD8+ T cells sorted from blood, taken in a trial of the OX40 agonist ivuxolimab. V usage is TRBV4-3 and J usage is TRBJ2-7; 7 positions match TRBD1. As DNA, the CDR3 is TGCGCCAGCAGCCAAGATAGAACCGGACAGGCAAAGTACTTC. Protein: CASSQDRTGQAKYF.